This TCR beta chain was found in a study of technical replicates of blood from a few donors. Clones were read by immunoSEQ multiplex PCR, and TCRdb kept only the in-frame ones, dropping some. The sample includes under 85,000 clones, nearly 98% of them seen just once. The germline V gene encodes CDR1 MNHEY and CDR2 SVGAGI. The CDR3 has 14 residues. V shed 5 bases and J shed 1 base, with 11 bases lying between them. The sample comprised T cells isolated from PBMCs. V usage is TRBV6-5 and J usage is TRBJ1-1; D remains unclear. The TCR was taken from a human donor in good health. This chain's CDR3 is CASSRWAQNTEAFF. In DNA, the CDR3 is TGTGCCAGCAGTCGTTGGGCGCAGAACACTGAAGCTTTCTTT.